Below are 19 T cell receptor beta chains sequenced from a single sample in a study of vaccination and CD4 T cells after COVID-19. Treatment described: roughly 10-day PBMC culture with coronavirus spike peptide pools or control peptides (ViraFEST assay). The assay that was used to sequence DNA from cultured CD4+ T cells was the Oncomine TCR Beta short-read assay. TCRdb reprocessed the PCR reads via MiXCR and lists one record per CDR3 protein. This table holds around 14,000 distinct CDR3 sequences, 51% found once. For these receptors, no antigen is known. The sample was CD4+ T cells from blood, cultured in vitro. The receptors come from a human donor who had recovered from COVID-19.

V gene TRBV2 combines with J gene TRBJ1-5, with 8 bases aligning to TRBD1. The germline CDR1 and CDR2 sequences are SNHLY and FYNNEI. This CDR3 contains 14 residues. Germline trimming cut 11 bases from V and 6 bases from J; bases unmatched to any gene: 12. The CDR3 sequence: CAGRTGKSGQPQHF. The CDR3 DNA reads TGTGCCGGAAGGACAGGGAAAAGCGGTCAGCCCCAGCATTTT.

V usage is TRBV6-1 and J usage is TRBJ2-3; TRBD2 aligns across 9 bases. This CDR3 has 15 residues. Germline V lookup: CDR1 MNHNS, CDR2 SASEGT. The V gene end was trimmed by 0 bases and the J gene end by 4 bases; junction bases not matched to a gene: 2. The DNA for the CDR3 is TGTGCCAGCAGTGAAGCGCTAGCGGGGCCAGATACGCAGTATTTT. Amino acids: CASSEALAGPDTQYF.

The V call is TRBV20-1, the J call TRBJ2-2; TRBD1 is a possible D gene (6 bases). CDR1 is DFQATT, CDR2 SNEGSKA, per germline (reference sequence). The CDR3 has 12 amino acids. V gave up 5 bases and J gave up 6 bases, with 10 bases separating them. The CDR3 region is CSARTVPGELFF. The CDR3 DNA sequence: TGCAGTGCTCGGACAGTGCCCGGGGAGCTGTTTTTT.

This clonotype was observed a few times. The J gene is TRBJ2-7, the V gene TRBV2; the D is unclear. The CDR3 length is 14 residues. Germline V CDR1 and CDR2: SNHLY, FYNNEI. The V end was cut by 7 bases, the J end by 4 bases, with 17 bases between. DNA for the CDR3: TGTGCCAGCAAACAGTCAACCCTATTATACGAGCAGTACTTC. Its translation is CASKQSTLLYEQYF.

This clonotype appeared a few times. CDR3 sequence (DNA): TGTGCCAGCAGTTGGATACAGGGAGGGGCGAACTATGGCTACACCTTC. Its translation is CASSWIQGGANYGYTF. The V call is TRBV6-5, the J call TRBJ1-2, with a tentative D call TRBD1 (6 bases). The V end was cut by 4 bases, the J end by 2 bases, with 17 bases between. The CDR3 is made up of 16 amino acids. The germline V gene encodes CDR1 MNHEY and CDR2 SVGAGI.

This clonotype was found once. A read error may be the cause here, since a much bigger clone is one base away. This chain uses TRBV28 with TRBJ1-5; D not certain. Trimming removed 5 bases at V and 2 bases at J, with 16 bases between. The CDR3 totals 16 residues. CDR1 and CDR2 (germline): MDHEN, SYDVKM. The CDR3 loop reads CASSPRTYAGNQPQHF. Written as DNA, the CDR3 is TGTGCCAGCAGTCCACGCACCTACGCGGGCAATCAGCCCCAGCATTTT.

The chain couples TRBV19 to TRBJ2-1; 8 bases line up with TRBD1. V shed 3 bases and J 5 bases; nucleotides not matched to a gene: 15. Germline lookup yields CDR1 LNHDA and CDR2 SQIVND (reference sequence). This CDR3 contains 18 residues. The CDR3 region is CASSMRSGAGQAHNEQFF. The CDR3 DNA follows: TGTGCCAGTAGTATGAGGTCGGGGGCGGGACAGGCACACAATGAGCAGTTCTTC. The full variable domain, in which reference TRBV19 and TRBJ2-1 provide the parts outside the CDR3, is DGGITQSPKYLFRKEGQNVTLSCEQNLNHDAMYWYRQDPGQGLRLIYYSQIVNDFQKGDIAEGYSVSREKKESFPLTVTSAQKNPTAFYLCASSMRSGAGQAHNEQFFGPGTRLTVL.

V usage is TRBV21-1 and J usage is TRBJ2-1. TRBV21-1 is a pseudogene segment. The CDR3 is made up of 12 amino acids. The CDR3 here is CASSNMNNEQFF. In DNA form, the CDR3 reads TGTGCCAGCAGCAACATGAACAATGAGCAGTTCTTC.

The V gene is TRBV20-1, the J gene TRBJ1-1; maybe TRBD1 (5 bases). Germline CDR1 and CDR2: DFQATT and SNEGSKA (reference sequence). This CDR3 comprises 15 residues. Trimming shortened V by 5 bases and J by 4 bases, and 20 bases separated the two germline ends. This chain's CDR3 is CSARTPGGWGTEAFF. DNA of the CDR3: TGCAGTGCTCGAACCCCCGGGGGATGGGGCACTGAAGCTTTCTTT.

This sequence joins TRBV28 and TRBJ1-1; D not certain. CDR1 and CDR2 (germline): MDHEN, SYDVKM. The V end was cut by 3 bases, the J end by 5 bases, with 10 bases between. The CDR3 extends over 13 amino acids. CDR3 residues: CASSFGSGTEAFF. CDR3 sequence (DNA): TGTGCCAGCAGTTTCGGGTCGGGGACTGAAGCTTTCTTT.

This clonotype occurred a few times. The CDR3: CSASSGRALYNEQFF. The CDR3 DNA follows: TGCAGTGCCTCTAGCGGGAGGGCCCTCTACAATGAGCAGTTCTTC. The V call is TRBV20-1, the J call TRBJ2-1, with 12 nucleotides matching TRBD2. In germline, CDR1 is DFQATT, CDR2 SNEGSKA (reference sequence). This CDR3 has 15 residues. Trimming removed 6 bases from V and 3 bases from J; junction bases left unmatched: 6.

This chain connects TRBV20-1 to TRBJ2-7; 7 bases match TRBD1. J was trimmed by 2 bases and V by 3 bases; bases with no gene match: 4. The CDR3 contains 13 residues. CDR1 DFQATT and CDR2 SNEGSKA come from the germline V gene (reference sequence). The CDR3 bases are TGCAGTGCTAGCACCGACAGGGCCTACGAGCAGTACTTC. This encodes CSASTDRAYEQYF.

V is TRBV14 and J is TRBJ2-3; 12 bases fit TRBD1. V lost 6 bases to trimming and J lost 1 base; unmatched junction nucleotides: 14. This CDR3 is 19 amino acids long. From germline, CDR1 is SGHDN and CDR2 FVKESK. CDR3 sequence (DNA): TGTGCCAGCAGTTCCAGGGACAGGGGGCTGGTGCGGGGCACAGATACGCAGTATTTT. Translation gives CASSSRDRGLVRGTDTQYF. Full variable domain (outside the CDR3, taken from reference TRBV14 and TRBJ2-3): EAGVTQFPSHSVIEKGQTVTLRCDPISGHDNLYWYRRVMGKEIKFLLHFVKESKQDESGMPNNRFLAERTGGTYSTLKVQPAELEDSGVYFCASSSRDRGLVRGTDTQYFGPGTRLTVL.

This clonotype was observed a few times. V is TRBV9 and J is TRBJ2-7; D call uncertain. The CDR3 loop spans 15 amino acids. In germline, CDR1 is SGDLS, CDR2 YYNGEE. V was trimmed by 2 bases and J by 3 bases, leaving 15 bases between them. The CDR3 is CASSVGPQDRYEQYF. The CDR3 DNA reads TGTGCCAGCAGCGTTGGCCCCCAGGACCGCTACGAGCAGTACTTC.

This chain uses TRBV15 with TRBJ1-5; TRBD1 aligns across 7 bases. The V gene's germline CDR1 is LNHNV and CDR2 YYDKDF (reference sequence). J gave up 3 bases and V 8 bases, and 10 bases lay outside the gene matches. This CDR3 region has 15 residues. CDR3 protein: CATRIPDRANQPQHF. The CDR3 nucleotides are TGTGCCACCCGTATCCCCGACAGGGCCAATCAGCCCCAGCATTTT.

The V gene is TRBV28, the J gene TRBJ2-6, with a tentative D call TRBD2 (5 bases). Germline lookup yields CDR1 MDHEN and CDR2 SYDVKM. The CDR3 sequence is 15 residues long. The germline V and J ends were trimmed by 2 bases and 4 bases, with 9 bases remaining between them. The CDR3 is CASSLSGSGANVLTF. DNA for the CDR3: TGTGCCAGCAGTTTAAGTGGGAGCGGGGCCAACGTCCTGACTTTC. Drawing the rest from reference TRBV28 and TRBJ2-6, the complete variable domain is DVKVTQSSRYLVKRTGEKVFLECVQDMDHENMFWYRQDPGLGLRLIYFSYDVKMKEKGDIPEGYSVSREKKERFSLILESASTNQTSMYLCASSLSGSGANVLTFGAGSRLTVL.

The chain links TRBV12-3 or TRBV12-4 to TRBJ2-6; 11 nucleotides match TRBD1. Trimming removed 4 bases from V and 0 bases from J; junction bases left unmatched: 2. This CDR3 contains 17 residues. CDR3 bases: TGTGCCAGCAGTTCCGGGACAGGGGGCTCTGGGGCCAACGTCCTGACTTTC. Translation gives CASSSGTGGSGANVLTF.

The rearrangement joins TRBV6-1 to TRBJ2-1; 12 positions agree with TRBD1. In germline, CDR1 is MNHNS, CDR2 SASEGT. The V and J ends lost 6 bases and 0 bases, in that order; junction bases with no gene match: 9. This CDR3 spans 18 amino acids. The CDR3 region is CASSQGTGGPSSYNEQFF. DNA for the CDR3: TGTGCCAGCAGCCAAGGGACAGGGGGCCCGAGCTCCTACAATGAGCAGTTCTTC.

V and J are TRBV6-1 and TRBJ2-1; unclear D gene. Germline CDR1 is MNHNS and CDR2 is SASEGT. CDR3 length equals 16 residues. V lost 1 base and J 5 bases, leaving 15 bases between the germline ends. CDR3 DNA: TGTGCCAGCAGTGAAGGGCTAAGAGTTATTAACAATGAGCAGTTCTTC. Translated: CASSEGLRVINNEQFF.